This entry describes one T cell receptor (beta chain). The data belong to a study of T cells in Graves' hyperthyroidism and ophthalmopathy. CDR3 length: 14 residues. Deletions cut 2 bases from V and 14 bases from J, with 20 bases between. CDR1 and CDR2 from the germline V gene are SGHTA and FQGNSA. RNA transcripts yielded amplified TCR beta CDR3 regions. When the TCR CDR3 underwent first-round RT-PCR, the HTBI primer set was used. One entry per CDR3 protein, called by TCRdb with MiXCR from the multiplex PCR reads. This sample has 490,000 or so distinct CDR3 sequences; roughly 23% occur once, and the top ten carry 49%.

Sequenced sample: blood. The chain employs TRBV7-2 and TRBJ2-3, with D possibly being TRBD1 or TRBD2 (6 bases each). The TCR was taken from a woman in her 70s with Graves' ophthalmopathy. Here the CDR3 reads CASSLRGLGGSRYF. The CDR3 bases are TGTGCCAGCAGCTTACGCGGTCTAGGGGGGTCGCGGTATTTT.